This T cell receptor beta chain stems from a study of cytomegalovirus exposure and HLA in healthy donors. Study results and caveats: Likely technical artifact: a cluster of highly shared sequence variants. Later on, a genetic analysis was performed. It linked a missense variant in DCLRE1C with V- and J-gene trimming of TCR beta.

The study ran its PCR with 60 Vbeta and 13 Jbeta primers. Sequenced by immunoSEQ multiplex PCR; TCRdb stores in-frame clones only, minus some. The repertoire holds about 140,000 clones, with 73% as singletons. The germline CDR1 and CDR2 sequences are MNHEY and SVGAGI. V shed 6 bases and J 10 bases; nucleotides not matched to a gene: 11. This CDR3 comprises 13 residues. On this clone: Its antigen is unidentified.

This chain links TRBV6-5 with TRBJ1-1; 7 nucleotides agree with TRBD1. This receptor was obtained from a woman aged 40 to 50 in good health and CMV-seronegative. The sequencing input was PBMCs. In nucleotides, the CDR3 is TGTGCCAGCAGCCCGGGACAGCCTATGACAGCTTTCTTT. It codes for CASSPGQPMTAFF.